This T cell receptor (beta chain) was found in a study of blood T cell repertoires in COVID-19. At the level of the study: Acute and convalescent COVID-19 samples came from the United States, Italy and Spain. Sources were T cells, B-cell-depleted T cells, or PBMCs; the material itself was cDNA or gDNA.

Under the authors' procedure: It was from reference gene primer amplification that nucleated cell counts were estimated. TCRdb keeps only in-frame clones here, not all; method: immunoSEQ multiplex PCR. D and trimming come from the DNA, and the V and J calls and clone size come from that table. The sample lists 40,000 to 50,000 clones, about 82% seen once, with roughly 5% in the top ten. Germline values: CDR1 SGHRS, CDR2 YFSETQ. Germline trimming cut 0 bases from V and 2 bases from J; bases unmatched to any gene: 1. The CDR3 totals 15 residues. This clonotype was sampled from a man between 50 and 59 years old with active COVID-19. Sequencing used peripheral blood. This rearrangement joins TRBV5-1 to TRBJ1-1; TRBD1 aligns across 10 bases. CDR3 coding DNA: TGCGCCAGCAGCTTGGGGGACAGGGGAAACACTGAAGCTTTCTTT. This gives the protein CASSLGDRGNTEAFF.